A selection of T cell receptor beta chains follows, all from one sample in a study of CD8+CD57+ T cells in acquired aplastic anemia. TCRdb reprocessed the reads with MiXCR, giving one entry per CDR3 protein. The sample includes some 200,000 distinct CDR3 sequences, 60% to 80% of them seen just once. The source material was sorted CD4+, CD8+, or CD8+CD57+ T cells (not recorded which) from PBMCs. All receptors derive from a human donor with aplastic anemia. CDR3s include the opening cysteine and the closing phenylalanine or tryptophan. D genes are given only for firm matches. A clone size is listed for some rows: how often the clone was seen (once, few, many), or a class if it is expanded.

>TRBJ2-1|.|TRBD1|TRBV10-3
CAISEPDRDRGSNEQFF
TGTGCCATCAGTGAGCCGGACCGGGACAGGGGGTCCAATGAGCAGTTCTTC
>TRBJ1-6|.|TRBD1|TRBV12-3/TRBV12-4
CASSLTGDSPLHF
TGTGCCAGCAGTTTAACAGGGGACTCACCCCTCCACTTT
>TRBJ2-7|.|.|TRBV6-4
CATSARNSYEQYF
TGTGCCACCAGTGCCCGAAATTCCTACGAGCAGTACTTC
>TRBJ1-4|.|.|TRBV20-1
CSARDGAGVKLFF
TGCAGTGCTAGAGATGGGGCAGGAGTAAAACTGTTTTTT
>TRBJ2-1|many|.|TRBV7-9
CASSSPGVSSYNEQFF
TGTGCCAGCAGCTCCCCCGGCGTAAGCTCCTACAATGAGCAGTTCTTC
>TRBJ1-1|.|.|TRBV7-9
CASSLSTDTEAFF
TGTGCCAGCAGCTTAAGTACGGACACTGAAGCTTTCTTT
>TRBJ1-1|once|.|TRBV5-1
CASSPTAQALRAFF
TGCGCCAGCAGCCCCACCGCACAGGCGCTGCGAGCTTTCTTT
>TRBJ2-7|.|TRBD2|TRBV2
CASSDGLAGVNEQYF
TGTGCCAGCAGTGATGGACTAGCGGGAGTGAACGAGCAGTACTTC
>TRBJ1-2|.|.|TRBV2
CASRRGTSFFGYTF
TGTGCCAGCAGAAGAGGAACAAGTTTCTTTGGCTACACCTTC
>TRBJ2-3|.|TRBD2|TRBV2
CASQTSGGLTQYF
TGTGCCAGCCAGACTAGCGGGGGCCTTACGCAGTATTTT
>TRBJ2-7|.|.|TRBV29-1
CSVALGPSYEQYF
TGCAGCGTCGCCCTCGGACCCTCCTACGAGCAGTACTTC
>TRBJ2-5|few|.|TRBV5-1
CASSLIRDQETQYF
TGCGCCAGCAGCTTGATCAGGGACCAAGAGACCCAGTACTTC
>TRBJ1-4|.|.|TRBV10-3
CAISRTAEKLFF
TGTGCCATCAGCCGGACAGCTGAAAAACTGTTTTTT
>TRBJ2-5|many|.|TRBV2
CASSALVRETQYF
TGTGCCAGCAGTGCACTAGTTCGGGAGACCCAGTACTTC
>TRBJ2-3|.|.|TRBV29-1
CSVEGGLTDTQYF
TGCAGCGTTGAGGGCGGGCTCACAGATACGCAGTATTTT
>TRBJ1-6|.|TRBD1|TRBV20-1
CSAKTGYNSPLHF
TGCAGTGCGAAGACAGGGTATAATTCACCCCTCCACTTT
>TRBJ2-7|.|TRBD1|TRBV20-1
CSARDWYGRGPYEQYF
TGCAGTGCTAGAGATTGGTACGGCAGGGGGCCATACGAGCAGTACTTC
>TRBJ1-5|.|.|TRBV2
CASRSWENQPQHF
TGTGCCAGTAGATCCTGGGAGAATCAGCCCCAGCATTTT
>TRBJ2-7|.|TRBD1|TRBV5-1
CASSSGQGSYEQYF
TGCGCCAGCAGCTCGGGACAGGGGAGCTACGAGCAGTACTTC
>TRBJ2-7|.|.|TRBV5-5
CASSLPGTYEQYF
TGTGCCAGCAGCTTACCTGGAACCTACGAGCAGTACTTC
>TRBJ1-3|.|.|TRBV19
CASTTAGGGGNTIYF
TGTGCCAGTACCACCGCCGGGGGAGGTGGAAACACCATATATTTT
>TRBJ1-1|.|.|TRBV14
CASRSTSGGAFF
TGTGCCAGCAGGTCGACTAGCGGGGGAGCTTTCTTT
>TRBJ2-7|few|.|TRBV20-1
CSAKGEAAYEQYF
TGCAGTGCTAAGGGGGAGGCCGCCTACGAGCAGTACTTC
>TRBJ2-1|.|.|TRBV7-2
CASSLIRDLYNEQFF
TGTGCCAGCAGCTTAATCCGGGACTTATACAATGAGCAGTTCTTC
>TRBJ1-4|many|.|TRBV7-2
CASSLASGSGNPNEKLFF
TGTGCCAGCAGCTTAGCGTCCGGTAGTGGGAATCCCAATGAAAAACTGTTTTTT
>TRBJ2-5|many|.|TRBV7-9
CASSPKVGGQETQYF
TGTGCCAGCAGCCCTAAAGTGGGGGGACAAGAGACCCAGTACTTC
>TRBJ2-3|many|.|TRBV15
CATSREMSSGSDTQYF
TGTGCCACCAGCAGAGAGATGTCCTCAGGATCAGATACGCAGTATTTT